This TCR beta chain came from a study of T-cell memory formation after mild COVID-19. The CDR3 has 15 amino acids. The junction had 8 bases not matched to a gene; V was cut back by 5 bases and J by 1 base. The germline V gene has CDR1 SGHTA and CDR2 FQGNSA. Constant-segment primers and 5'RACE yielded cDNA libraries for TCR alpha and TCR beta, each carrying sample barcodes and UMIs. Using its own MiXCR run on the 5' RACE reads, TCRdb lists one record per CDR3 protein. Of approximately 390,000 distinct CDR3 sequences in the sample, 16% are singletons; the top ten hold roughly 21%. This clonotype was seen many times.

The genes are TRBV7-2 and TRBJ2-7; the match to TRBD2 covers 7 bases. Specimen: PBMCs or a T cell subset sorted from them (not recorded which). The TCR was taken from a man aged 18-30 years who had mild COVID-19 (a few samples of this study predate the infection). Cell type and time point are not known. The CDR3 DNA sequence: TGTGCCAGCAGCATTCGCCCGGGGGGTTCCTACGAGCAGTACTTC. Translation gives CASSIRPGGSYEQYF.